The T cell receptor beta chain described here comes from a study of T-cell memory formation after mild COVID-19. TCR alpha and TCR beta cDNA libraries carrying sample barcodes and UMIs came from 5'RACE with constant-segment primers. TCRdb fed the 5' RACE reads into MiXCR, producing one record per CDR3 protein. The table lists 250,000 to 300,000 distinct CDR3 sequences, 15% to 20% of them singletons. CDR1 and CDR2 from the germline V gene are LNHNV and YYDKDF (reference sequence). This CDR3 comprises 17 residues. V lost 0 bases and J lost 3; bases outside the gene matches: 4. Note on this clonotype: The antigen remains undetermined.

Study-level points and caveats: CD4+ contracting clones lay mainly in CM and EM, CD8+ ones in EMRA. Memory from before infection featured some responding clones, which suggests cross-reactive memory joined.

V usage is TRBV15 and J usage is TRBJ2-3; 12 bases align to TRBD2. The sequence came from a man aged 18 to 29 who had mild COVID-19 (a few samples of this study predate the infection). Cell type and time point are not known. Sequenced sample: PBMCs or a T cell subset sorted from them (not recorded which). In DNA form, the CDR3 reads TGTGCCACCAGCAGAGATCTGACTAGCGGGGGTACAGATACGCAGTATTTT. Residues: CATSRDLTSGGTDTQYF.